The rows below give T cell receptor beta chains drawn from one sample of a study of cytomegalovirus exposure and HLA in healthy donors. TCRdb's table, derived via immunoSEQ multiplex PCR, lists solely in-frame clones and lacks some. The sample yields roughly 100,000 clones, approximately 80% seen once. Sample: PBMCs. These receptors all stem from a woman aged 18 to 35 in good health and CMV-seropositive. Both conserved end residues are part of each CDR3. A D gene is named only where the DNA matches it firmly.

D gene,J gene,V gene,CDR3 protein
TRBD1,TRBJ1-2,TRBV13,CASSYGQGWDGYTF
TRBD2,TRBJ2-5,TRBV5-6,CASSFAGTMKETQYF
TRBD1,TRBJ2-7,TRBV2,CASGRQGAYEQYF
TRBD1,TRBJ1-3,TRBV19,CASTPWDSYSGNTIYF
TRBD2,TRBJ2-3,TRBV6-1,CASSDLLAGGTDTQYF
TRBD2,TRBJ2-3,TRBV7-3,CASSYAPRGGSTDTQYF
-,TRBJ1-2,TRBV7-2,CASSLGRVYGYTF
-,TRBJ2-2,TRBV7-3,CASSQGTFNTGELFF
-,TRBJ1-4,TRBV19,CASSPRTVNNEKLFF
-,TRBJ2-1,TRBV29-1,CSPHYWEDRSYNEQFF
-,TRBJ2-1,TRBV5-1,CASSLGALRVSSYNEQFF
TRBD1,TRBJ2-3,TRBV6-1,CASSDETGSTDTQYF
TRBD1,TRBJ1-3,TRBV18,CASSPRQGENTIYF
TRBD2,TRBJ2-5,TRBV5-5,CASTPRPGLAGDQETQYF
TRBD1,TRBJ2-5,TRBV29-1,CSVETGGWETQYF
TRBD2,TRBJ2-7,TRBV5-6,CASSQGTSSYEQYF
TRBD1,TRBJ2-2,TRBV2,CASRLQGAGELFF
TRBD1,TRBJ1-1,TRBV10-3,CATLGQGPLGTEAFF
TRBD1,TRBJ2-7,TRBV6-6,CASSLGQGRFYEQYF
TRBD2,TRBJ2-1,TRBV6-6,CASGGSGSSYNEQFF
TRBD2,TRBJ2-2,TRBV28,CASSLTSGKNTGELFF
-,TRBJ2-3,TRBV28,CASLTVIDTSTDTQYF
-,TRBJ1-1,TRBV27,CASRYTMRGMNTEAFF
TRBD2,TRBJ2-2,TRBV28,CATHGAGVSGELFF
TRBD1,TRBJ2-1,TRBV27,CASRSRDSVKNEQFF
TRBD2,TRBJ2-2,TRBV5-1,CASSSRSPSGRATGELFF
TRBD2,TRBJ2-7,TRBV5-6,CASRGSGTYEQYF
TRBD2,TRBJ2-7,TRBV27,CASSLGGSYEQYF
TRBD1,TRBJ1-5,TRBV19,CASSGQGLSNQPQHF
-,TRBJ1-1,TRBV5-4,CASSLGAQGVNTEAFF
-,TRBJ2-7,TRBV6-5,CASSRHTRSEQYF
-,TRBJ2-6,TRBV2,CASSEAQGANVLTF
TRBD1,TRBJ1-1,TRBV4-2,CASSQALGTGKTEAFF
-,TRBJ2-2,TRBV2,CASSRANTGELFF
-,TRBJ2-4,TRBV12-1,CASSFAQLAGGGRDVTIQYF
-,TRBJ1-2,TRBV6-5,CASSENGGFSGYTF
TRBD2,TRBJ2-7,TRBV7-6,CASSLTLSGSSYEQYF
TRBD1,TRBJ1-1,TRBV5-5,CASSTDRESGTEAFF
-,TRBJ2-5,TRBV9,CASSAWGSQETQYF
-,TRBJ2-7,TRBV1,CTSNAKGAVSYEQYF
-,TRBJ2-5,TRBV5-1,CASSWGDQETQYF
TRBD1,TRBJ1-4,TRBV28,CASSSQDRLPEKLFF
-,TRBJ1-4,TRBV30,CAWSITPGAEKLFF
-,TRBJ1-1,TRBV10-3,CAISEPGTSGGTEAFF
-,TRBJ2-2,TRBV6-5,CASSYYSPNTGELFF
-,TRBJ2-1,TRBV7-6,CAISRGNEQFF
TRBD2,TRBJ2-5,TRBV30,CAWELLAGEAQYF
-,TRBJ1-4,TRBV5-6,CASSLDRFPNEKLFF
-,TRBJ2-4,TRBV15,CATSREREGTRNIQYF
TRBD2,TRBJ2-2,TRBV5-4,CASSLGLAGNTGELFF
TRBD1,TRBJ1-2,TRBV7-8,CASSLVSQGANGYTF
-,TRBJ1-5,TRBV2,CASAASRGVNQPQHF
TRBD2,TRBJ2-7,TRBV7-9,CASSRLTQGGSYEQYF
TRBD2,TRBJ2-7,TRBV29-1,CSARTSGSYEQYF
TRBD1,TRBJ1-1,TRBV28,CASSLGDSWANTEAFF
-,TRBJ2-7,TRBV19,CASREGFRRTYEQYF
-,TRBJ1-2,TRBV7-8,CASSLVGTTGGYTF
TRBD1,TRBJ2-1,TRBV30,CAWSAGTGAHNEQFF